This section outlines one TCR beta chain sequence together with its context. The sample belongs to a study of blood T cell repertoires in COVID-19. At the level of the study: The United States, Italy and Spain supplied acute and convalescent COVID-19 samples. In each case, the material was cDNA or gDNA derived from T cells, B-cell-depleted T cells, or PBMCs.

Trimming cost V 7 bases and J 7 bases, with 14 bases left between them. Germline CDR1 and CDR2: DFQATT and SNEGSKA (reference sequence). CDR3 length equals 11 residues. Original data processing: From reference gene primer amplification, estimates of nucleated cell counts were derived. The method was immunoSEQ multiplex PCR; TCRdb's version includes in-frame clones alone and lacks a portion of them. V, J and clone size are those of that table, while D and trimming were read from the DNA. The sample shows a few hundred thousand clones, approximately 87% of them seen only once. This receptor was obtained from a man aged 55 to 70 with acute or convalescent COVID-19. The chain employs TRBV20-1 and TRBJ2-7, with D maybe TRBD2 (6 bases). The sequencing input was peripheral blood. Here the CDR3 reads CSVPTAGEQYF. CDR3 coding DNA: TGCAGTGTTCCGACTGCGGGGGAGCAGTACTTC.